In its sample, the clone carrying this TCR beta chain was seen many times. The antigen is unknown. The data derive from a study of T cells after yellow fever vaccination. Trimming stripped 1 base from V and 7 bases from J, with 27 bases between. Germline CDR1 SGHRS, CDR2 YFSETQ. CDR3 size: 19 residues. Study-level points and caveats: A large majority of primary-vaccination clones showed up again after the booster (96% CD4, almost 90% CD8). One caveat is that FACS-sorted repertoires could contain abundant clonotypes contaminating from the bulk population. A small share of clonotypes appeared in both CD4 and CD8 compartments.

They built TCR cDNA with 5'RACE template switching, a step that put in a universal primer site and UMIs. TCRdb independently ran MiXCR on the 5' RACE reads; one entry per CDR3 protein. The sample holds under 300,000 distinct CDR3 sequences, about 7% seen once. Sequenced here: CD4+ T cells sorted from PBMCs, sampled on the day of the yellow fever booster vaccination. The chain recombines TRBV5-1 with TRBJ2-1; D may be TRBD2 (6 bases). This clonotype originated in a young man who received the YFV17D yellow fever vaccine. The CDR3 region is CASSLMGSSGRGLGNEQFF. The DNA for the CDR3 is TGCGCCAGCAGCTTGATGGGTAGTAGCGGTCGAGGGTTGGGGAATGAGCAGTTCTTC.